The 15 T cell receptor beta chains below come from one sample, sequenced in a study of CD8 T cells in Susac syndrome. cDNA came from roughly 0.5 to 1 ug RNA primed by random hexamers. MiXCR, applied by TCRdb to the immunoSEQ multiplex PCR reads, yields one record per CDR3 protein. This sample yields around 280,000 distinct CDR3 sequences, of which about 85% are seen a single time; approximately 0.11% belongs to the top ten. The source material was CD8+ T cells from PBMCs. The receptors were gathered from a human donor with multiple sclerosis.

V usage is TRBV12-3 or TRBV12-4 and J usage is TRBJ2-1; TRBD2 aligns across 8 bases. This CDR3 is 14 amino acids long. V lost 3 bases and J lost 6; bases outside the gene matches: 4. CDR3 sequence reads: CASSFSSGSNEQFF. The DNA for the CDR3 is TGTGCCAGCAGTTTTTCCAGCGGGAGCAATGAGCAGTTCTTC.

The chain combines TRBV7-9 with TRBJ2-1, with TRBD2 matching 7 bases. The CDR3 consists of 14 residues. CDR1 SEHNR and CDR2 FQNEAQ come from the germline V gene (reference sequence). The ends lost 10 bases at V and 2 bases at J; junction bases unmatched: 8. CDR3 coding DNA: TGTGCCACTATTAAGCGGGACGCCTACAATGAGCAGTTCTTC. Encoded protein: CATIKRDAYNEQFF.

V gene TRBV12-3 or TRBV12-4 combines with J gene TRBJ1-2; 7 bases match TRBD1. The ends lost 3 bases at V and 8 bases at J; junction bases unmatched: 12. The CDR3 contains 15 residues. CDR3 in DNA: TGTGCCAGCAGTTTCACGGAACAGGGGTCGGAAGGCTACACCTTC. Translated, it gives CASSFTEQGSEGYTF.

The V call is TRBV2, the J call TRBJ2-7; D is possibly TRBD2 (5 bases). Trimming cost V 8 bases and J 0 bases, with 14 bases left between them. The germline V gene has CDR1 SNHLY and CDR2 FYNNEI. The length of the CDR3 is 14 residues. Written as DNA, the CDR3 is TGTGCCAGCCCGGGCGGGCCCAGCTCCTACGAGCAGTACTTC. Protein: CASPGGPSSYEQYF.

The chain joins TRBV24-1 to TRBJ2-1, with D possibly being TRBD2 (5 bases). The V end lost 4 bases, the J end lost 8 bases, and 11 bases lay between the germline ends. Germline CDR1 KGHDR, CDR2 SFDVKD. This CDR3 has 13 amino acids. The CDR3 DNA reads as TGTGCCACCAGTGAGTTACTAGGATATGAGCAGTTCTTC. It encodes CATSELLGYEQFF.

The V gene is TRBV7-9, the J gene TRBJ1-1; TRBD1 is a possible D gene (5 bases). Germline V gene lookup returns CDR1 SEHNR and CDR2 FQNEAQ (reference sequence). V lost 8 bases to trimming and J lost 0 bases, with 22 bases between them. CDR3 length: 17 amino acids. The CDR3 nucleotides are TGTGCCAGCGGTGACGGGACGACTAGGGCCTTGAACACTGAAGCTTTCTTT. The encoded protein is CASGDGTTRALNTEAFF.

J is TRBJ2-1 and V is TRBV20-1; perhaps TRBD2 as D (6 bases). The V gene's germline CDR1 is DFQATT and CDR2 SNEGSKA (reference sequence). V was pared by 7 bases and J by 0 bases, with 16 bases between. This CDR3 contains 15 residues. CDR3 nucleotides: TGCAGTGTCCCGGGACTTTTCAGCTCCTACAATGAGCAGTTCTTC. Protein sequence: CSVPGLFSSYNEQFF.

The chain joins TRBV28 to TRBJ1-2; weak D call: TRBD1 (5 bases). CDR1 MDHEN and CDR2 SYDVKM come from the germline V gene. The CDR3 extends over 17 amino acids. V lost 2 bases, J lost 4 bases, and 20 bases lay in between. CDR3 amino acids: CASSLTARVYRGYGYTF. CDR3 DNA: TGTGCCAGCAGTTTAACCGCTAGGGTCTATAGGGGCTATGGCTACACCTTC.

This clonotype was observed a single time. The chain links TRBV20-1 to TRBJ2-7, with 8 positions matching TRBD2. The junction had 9 bases not matched to a gene; V was cut back by 6 bases and J by 2 bases. The germline CDR1 and CDR2 sequences are DFQATT and SNEGSKA (reference sequence). The CDR3 sequence is 14 residues long. The CDR3 sequence: CSAPWRRGAYEQYF. The CDR3, as DNA: TGCAGTGCCCCCTGGCGGCGGGGGGCCTACGAGCAGTACTTC.

This clonotype appeared a few times. This chain joins TRBV2 and TRBJ2-7, with D maybe TRBD2 (7 bases). V was cut by 10 bases and J by 3 bases, with 16 bases left in between. This CDR3 is 13 amino acids long. Germline V lookup: CDR1 SNHLY, CDR2 FYNNEI. CDR3 region: CAITLGGLYEQYF. The CDR3 DNA sequence: TGTGCCATCACACTCGGGGGGCTCTACGAGCAGTACTTC.

This clonotype was found once. Mismatch with germline at one junction end may stem from a read error. The chain joins TRBV20-1 to TRBJ1-5; tentatively, D is TRBD1 (5 bases). The CDR3 contains 14 residues. Germline loops: CDR1 DFQATT, CDR2 SNEGSKA (reference sequence). For the CDR3, the DNA is TGCAGTGCCAGAGGAACAGGCTACAATCAGCCCCAGCATTTT. This encodes CSARGTGYNQPQHF.

The chain has TRBV5-5 and TRBJ2-2; no clear D gene. The CDR3 spans 12 residues. Trimming cost V 0 bases and J 7 bases, with 4 bases left between them. The germline V gene encodes CDR1 SGHKS and CDR2 YYEKEE (reference sequence). Here the CDR3 DNA reads TGTGCCAGCAGCTTGGCATTCGGGGAGCTGTTTTTT. Residues: CASSLAFGELFF.

The rearrangement links TRBV10-3 to TRBJ2-3; D is ambiguous. There are 11 residues in the CDR3. The germline gives CDR1 ENHRY, CDR2 SYGVKD. Trimming shortened V by 0 bases and J by 5 bases, and 0 bases separated the two germline ends. This CDR3 is CAISESDTQYF. CDR3 nucleotides: TGTGCCATCAGTGAGTCAGATACGCAGTATTTT.

This chain links TRBV2 with TRBJ2-2; D is unresolved. V was clipped by 3 bases and J by 4 bases, with 12 bases between them. From germline, CDR1 is SNHLY and CDR2 FYNNEI. There are 15 residues in the CDR3. The CDR3 sequence is CASSDYGSFTGELFF. The CDR3 nucleotides are TGTGCCAGCAGTGATTATGGCTCTTTCACCGGGGAGCTGTTTTTT.

The V call is TRBV27, the J call TRBJ2-3; D unresolved. Trimming removed 6 bases from V and 2 bases from J, with 15 bases in between. The CDR3 has 15 amino acids. Germline loops: CDR1 MNHEY, CDR2 SMNVEV (reference sequence). The chain's CDR3 is CASSRFNGDTDTQYF. The DNA of the CDR3 is TGTGCCAGCAGCCGATTTAATGGGGACACAGATACGCAGTATTTT.